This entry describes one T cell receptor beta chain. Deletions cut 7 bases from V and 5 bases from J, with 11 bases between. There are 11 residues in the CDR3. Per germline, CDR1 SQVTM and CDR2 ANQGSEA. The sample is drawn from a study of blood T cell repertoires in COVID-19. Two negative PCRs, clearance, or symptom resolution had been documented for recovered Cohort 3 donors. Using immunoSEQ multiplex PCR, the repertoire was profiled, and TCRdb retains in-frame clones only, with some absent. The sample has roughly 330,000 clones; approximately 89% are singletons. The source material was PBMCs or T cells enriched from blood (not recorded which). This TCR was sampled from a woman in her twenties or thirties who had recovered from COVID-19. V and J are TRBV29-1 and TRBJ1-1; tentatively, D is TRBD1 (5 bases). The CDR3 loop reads CSGHRGTEAFF. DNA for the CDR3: TGCAGCGGACACCGGGGGACTGAAGCTTTCTTT.